This TCR beta chain was captured in a study of spatial heterogeneity in lung cancer (dated by TCRdb to the late 2010s). For context, the study as a whole: Beta-chain transcripts were consistently detected in greater numbers than alpha-chain transcripts, which likely reflected higher beta-chain transcript abundance. In the raw uncorrected reads, each unique combination of TCR and UMI appeared more than ten times on average. TCR alpha and beta repertoires were quantitatively compared across multiple tumor regions, matched nontumor lung and blood in non-small cell lung cancer. Nonsynonymous mutation counts, determined by whole-exome sequencing of tumor tissue, were related to TCR repertoire features. At surgery, 220 tumor regions, around 65 matched nontumor lung samples and 56 PBMC samples were TCR-sequenced for both alpha and beta chains.

Results and caveats for the whole study, not just this receptor: Ubiquitous expanded tumor TCRs were detected in blood more often at tumor resection than at routine follow-up. Confirming at a functional level the hypothesis that regional TCRs recognize regional mutations was considered to require additional single-cell paired TCR alpha and beta sequencing.

The receptor library was made with 5' RACE. The sequencer listed for this sample is NextSeq 500. To allow correction of PCR and sequencing errors, the TCR library protocol tagged every TCR cDNA molecule with a unique molecular identifier. Regarding the original processing steps: TCR identification, UMI-based error correction and CDR3 extraction were all carried out with Decombinator tools. Expanded TCRs were defined as those above a frequency of 2 per 1,000, corresponding to the top 1% of the tumor frequency distribution. Renyi diversity was calculated using the R vegan package after each repertoire was subsampled 100 times to 5,000 TCRs. CDR3 similarity networks were built from amino acid triplet string-kernel similarity, with CDR3s being connected when pairwise similarity was above 0.82. TCRdb handled the public reads itself, with Q25 trimming in fastp and clone calling in MiXCR, and kept productive beta chains. Under each unique CDR3 protein, matching rows form one entry showing the most common genes and DNA. TCRdb, not the original authors, processed these V and J calls. This sample has roughly 82,000 distinct CDR3 sequences in its table, and over 9.5% of those were observed once. 4.6% of the sample rests with the top ten.

From a lookup of the germline V gene, CDR1 and CDR2 are SGHAT and FQNNGV. Clipping removes 1 base from V and 4 bases from J, with 2 as the unmatched junction base count. The CDR3 holds 14 amino acids from the cysteine to the phenylalanine. Only the CDR3 DNA is retained, 42 bases long and in frame from the first base. The time point label on this specimen signifies: sample taken at primary tumor resection. For TCR sequencing, whole RNA was extracted from tumor and nontumor lung tissue, or from cryopreserved PBMC samples, and no cell sorting was done. The donors were some 72 patients from the lung TRACERx cohort who had early-stage, untreated non-small cell lung cancer. A patient was chosen for TCR sequencing only when enough RNA was available from at least two tumor regions. In its sample, this clonotype was seen many times. Its antigen has not been determined. The record has no base qualities; no much larger clone is one base away.

The sequence was collected from a male donor with early-stage non-small cell lung cancer. The chain uses TRBV11-2 and TRBJ1-2, with 8 junctional bases fitting TRBD1. Here the sequenced sample was PBMCs, taken at surgery. The DNA is TGTGCCAGCAGCTTAGCAGGGGGCGGCTATGGCTACACCTTC. This sequence encodes CASSLAGGGYGYTF.